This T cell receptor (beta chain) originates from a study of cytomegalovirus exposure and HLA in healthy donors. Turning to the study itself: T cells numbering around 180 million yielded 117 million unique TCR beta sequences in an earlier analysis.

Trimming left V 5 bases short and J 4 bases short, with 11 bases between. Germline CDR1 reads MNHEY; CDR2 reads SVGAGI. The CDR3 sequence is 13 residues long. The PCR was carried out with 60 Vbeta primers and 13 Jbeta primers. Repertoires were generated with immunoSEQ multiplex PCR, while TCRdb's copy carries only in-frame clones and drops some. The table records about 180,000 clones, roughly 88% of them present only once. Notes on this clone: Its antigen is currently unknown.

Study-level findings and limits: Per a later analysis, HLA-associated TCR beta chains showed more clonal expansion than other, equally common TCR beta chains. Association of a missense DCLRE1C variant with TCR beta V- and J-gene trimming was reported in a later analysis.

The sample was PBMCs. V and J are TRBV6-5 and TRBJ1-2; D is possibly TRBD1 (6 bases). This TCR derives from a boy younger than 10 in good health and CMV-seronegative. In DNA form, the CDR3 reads TGTGCCAGCAGTACCAGGGGTTTCTATGGCTACACCTTC. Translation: CASSTRGFYGYTF.